The 5 T cell receptor beta chains in this list originate from one sample, sequenced in a study of CD8+CD57+ T cells in acquired aplastic anemia. Profiling of TCR beta VDJ combinations and CDR3 sequences used genomic DNA as template. Using its own MiXCR run on the reads, TCRdb lists one record per CDR3 protein. The repertoire holds 310,000 or so distinct CDR3 sequences, about three fifths seen once, with 1% to 1.5% in the top ten. Patients chosen for sequencing had CD8+CD57+ cells that had expanded, as shown by flow cytometry. Sequenced sample: sorted CD4+, CD8+, or CD8+CD57+ T cells (not recorded which) from PBMCs. These receptors came from a human donor with aplastic anemia.

This clonotype was seen a few times. The rearrangement links TRBV24-1 to TRBJ1-2, with TRBD1 as a possible D gene (6 bases). Germline V gene sequence: CDR1 KGHDR, CDR2 SFDVKD. The CDR3 contains 13 residues. V lost 4 bases and J lost 8, with 13 bases in between. The CDR3 reads CATSDNRAIGYTF. CDR3 in DNA: TGTGCCACCAGTGACAACAGGGCTATCGGCTACACCTTC.

This clonotype was observed many times. The V and J genes are TRBV25-1 and TRBJ2-3; D uncertain. The CDR3 length is 13 residues. V was clipped by 6 bases and J by 0 bases, with 7 bases between them. Germline CDR1 is MGHDK and CDR2 is SYGVNS. The CDR3 DNA reads TGTGCCAGCAGCAAAGCAAGCACAGATACGCAGTATTTT. Amino acid sequence: CASSKASTDTQYF.

Only one count was recorded for this clonotype. The rearrangement uses TRBV7-6 and TRBJ2-7; tentative D call: TRBD2 (5 bases). CDR1 and CDR2 (germline): SGHVS, FNYEAQ. V lost 0 bases to trimming and J lost 5 bases, with 8 bases between them. The CDR3 runs to 13 residues. The DNA for the CDR3 is TGTGCCAGCAGCTTAGCGATCGGGAACGAGCAGTACTTC. It translates to CASSLAIGNEQYF.

In this sample, this clonotype turned up many times. The chain has TRBV6-1 and TRBJ2-7; D tentatively reads TRBD1 or TRBD2 (5 bases each). CDR3 size: 16 residues. CDR1 is MNHNS and CDR2 is SASEGT in the germline V gene. V was trimmed by 6 bases and J by 3 bases, leaving 21 bases between them. The chain's CDR3 is CASSLHGGRGGYEQYF. The CDR3 DNA sequence: TGTGCCAGCAGCCTACATGGGGGTAGGGGCGGCTACGAGCAGTACTTC.

CDR3 in DNA: TGCAGCGTGAAAATGGGGGGAGAGACCCAGTACTTC. Amino acid sequence: CSVKMGGETQYF. The V call is TRBV29-1, the J call TRBJ2-5, with TRBD2 as a possible D gene (6 bases). The CDR3 is made up of 12 amino acids. Germline CDR1 is SQVTM and CDR2 is ANQGSEA. Trimming took 6 bases from V and 4 from J, leaving 12 bases between them.